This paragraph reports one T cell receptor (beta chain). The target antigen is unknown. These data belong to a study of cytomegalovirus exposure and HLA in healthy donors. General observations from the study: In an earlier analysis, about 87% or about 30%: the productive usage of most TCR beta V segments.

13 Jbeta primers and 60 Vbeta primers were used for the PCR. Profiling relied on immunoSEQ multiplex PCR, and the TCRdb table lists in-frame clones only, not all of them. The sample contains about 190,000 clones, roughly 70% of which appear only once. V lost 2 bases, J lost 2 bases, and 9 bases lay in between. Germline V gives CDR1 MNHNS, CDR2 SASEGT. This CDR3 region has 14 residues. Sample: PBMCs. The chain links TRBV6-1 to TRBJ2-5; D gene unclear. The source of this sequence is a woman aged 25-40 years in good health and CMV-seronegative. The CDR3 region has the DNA TGTGCCAGCAGTGAACATTGGGCTCAAGAGACCCAGTACTTC. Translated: CASSEHWAQETQYF.